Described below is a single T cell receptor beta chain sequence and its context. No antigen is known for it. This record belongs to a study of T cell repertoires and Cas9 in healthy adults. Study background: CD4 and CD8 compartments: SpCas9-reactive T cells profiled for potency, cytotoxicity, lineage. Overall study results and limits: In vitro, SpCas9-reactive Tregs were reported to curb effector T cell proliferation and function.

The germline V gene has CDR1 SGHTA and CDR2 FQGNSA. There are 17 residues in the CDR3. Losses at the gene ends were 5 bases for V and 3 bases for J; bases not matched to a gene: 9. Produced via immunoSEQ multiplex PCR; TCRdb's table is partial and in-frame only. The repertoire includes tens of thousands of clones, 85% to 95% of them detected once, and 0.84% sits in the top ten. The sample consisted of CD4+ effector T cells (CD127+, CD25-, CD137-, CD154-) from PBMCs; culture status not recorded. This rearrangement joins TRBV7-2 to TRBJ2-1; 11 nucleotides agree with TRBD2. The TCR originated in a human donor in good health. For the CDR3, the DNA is TGTGCCAGCAGCGCCAGGCTAGCGGGAGGCCTCTACAATGAGCAGTTCTTC. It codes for CASSARLAGGLYNEQFF.